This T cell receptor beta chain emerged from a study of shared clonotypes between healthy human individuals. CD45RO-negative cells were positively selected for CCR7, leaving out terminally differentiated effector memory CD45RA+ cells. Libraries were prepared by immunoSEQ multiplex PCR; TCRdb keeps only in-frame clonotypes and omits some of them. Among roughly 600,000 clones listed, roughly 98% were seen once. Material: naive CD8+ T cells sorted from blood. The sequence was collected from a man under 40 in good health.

The CDR3, as DNA: TGCAGCTCCGGGACTAGCGGAAGCTCCTACAATGAGCAGTTCTTC. As protein: CSSGTSGSSYNEQFF. This chain links TRBV29-1 with TRBJ2-1, with TRBD2 identical over 11 bases. V gave up 8 bases and J gave up 0 bases; unmatched junction bases: 6. CDR1 and CDR2 (germline): SQVTM, ANQGSEA. The CDR3 extends over 15 amino acids.